Detailed here is one TCR beta chain. The data were taken from a study of blood T cell repertoires in COVID-19. Study in general: PBMCs, B-cell-depleted T cells, or T cells provided the cDNA or gDNA that made up the material.

In the original processing: It was from reference gene primer amplification that nucleated cell counts were estimated. Sequenced by immunoSEQ multiplex PCR; TCRdb stores in-frame clones only, minus some. V and J calls plus clone size are reproduced from that table; the DNA served to infer D and trimming. The data show around 200,000 clones, 86% seen once. The CDR3 has 17 residues. Study members were between about 18 and 100 years old and lived in some 22 US regions. Up to 2 weeks before entering the study, exposed participants had met a COVID-19 case. The specimen was PBMCs or T cells enriched from blood (not recorded which). V and J are TRBV21-1 and TRBJ1-3; the table's D call, TRBD1, has no DNA check behind it. TRBV21-1 has pseudogene status. The TCR comes from a woman in her twenties or thirties who had been exposed to COVID-19. The CDR3, as DNA: TGTGCCAGCAGCAAACCGAGAGACAGGATTGTAAGAAACACCATATATTTT. Its translation is CASSKPRDRIVRNTIYF.